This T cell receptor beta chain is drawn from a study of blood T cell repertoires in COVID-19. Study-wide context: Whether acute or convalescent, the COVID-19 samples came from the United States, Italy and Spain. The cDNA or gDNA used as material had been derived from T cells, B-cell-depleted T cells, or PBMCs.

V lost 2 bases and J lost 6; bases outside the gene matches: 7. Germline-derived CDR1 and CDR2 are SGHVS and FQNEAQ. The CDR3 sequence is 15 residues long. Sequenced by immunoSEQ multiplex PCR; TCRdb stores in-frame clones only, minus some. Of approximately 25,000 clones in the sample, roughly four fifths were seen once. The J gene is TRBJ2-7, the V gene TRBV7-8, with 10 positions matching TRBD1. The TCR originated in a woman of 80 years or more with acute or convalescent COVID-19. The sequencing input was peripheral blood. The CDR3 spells CASSLSRQGASEQYF. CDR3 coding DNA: TGTGCCAGCAGCTTATCTAGACAGGGGGCCTCCGAGCAGTACTTC.